This T cell receptor beta chain was sequenced during a study of human T cells and chemical hapten exposure. Study context: Skin on the upper inner arm, 2 cm by 2 cm in size, was sensitized with 2% DPC. General study results and limits: TCRs at high frequency, those above 1 in 1000, did not change with DPC sensitization. Significantly greater numbers of large CDR3 similarity clusters came from expanded TCRs than from controls.

A single record per CDR3 protein comes from TCRdb applying MiXCR to the RACE reads. The sample consists of about 250,000 distinct CDR3 sequences, roughly 7.7% of them appearing once. In its sample, this clonotype was seen a few times. Its target is not known. Stated time point: pre-sensitization, week 0. Regarding treatment: therapeutic diphenylcyclopropenone sensitization with weekly scalp DPC. With 4 bases clipped from V and 3 bases from J, the junction kept 21 bases outside the gene matches. The CDR3 runs 20 residues. Germline V gene lookup returns CDR1 SGDLS and CDR2 YYNGEE. Sequencing was performed on whole blood, taken in connection with sensitization to the hapten diphenylcyclopropenone (DPC). This receptor was taken from a man aged 18-30 years with alopecia areata. Some clones in this sample may be carry-over from other donors' samples. The chain carries TRBV9 and TRBJ2-3; TRBD2 matches 9 bases. For the CDR3, the DNA is TGTGCCAGCAGCCCTAGTCTATCTTATGGGGGGCTAGCGGGAACAGATACGCAGTATTTT. This sequence encodes CASSPSLSYGGLAGTDTQYF.